The clone carrying this T cell receptor beta chain was counted at least ten times. What it binds is not known. TCRdb reprocessed the reads with MiXCR, giving one entry per CDR3 protein. Among approximately 500,000 distinct CDR3 sequences listed, approximately 15% were seen once. The entry originates in a study of T cell repertoires in cytomegalovirus infection. Overall study findings and caveats: Identification of carriers of CMV plus the relevant HLA was performed using cumulative public TCR beta family frequency.

Germline-derived CDR1 and CDR2 are MNHEY and SMNVEV (reference sequence). The CDR3 is made up of 14 amino acids. V lost 2 bases to trimming and J lost 2 bases, with 9 bases between them. The sample was CD8+ T cells from PBMCs. This rearrangement joins TRBV27 to TRBJ1-1; no firm D call. This receptor was obtained from a human donor in good health (CMV status not recorded). Some clones in this sample may be carry-over from other donors' samples. CDR3 sequence reads: CASSLRRSNTEAFF. The CDR3 bases are TGTGCCAGCAGTTTAAGACGGAGTAACACTGAAGCTTTCTTT.